This entry describes one T cell receptor beta chain. Method: immunoSEQ multiplex PCR; TCRdb's copy keeps in-frame clones and lacks some. Of just under 95,000 clones detected, 85% to 90% appear once; the ten largest clones hold roughly a tenth. The data belong to a study of T cell responses to AZD1222 COVID-19 vaccine. The CDR3 consists of 14 residues. Germline V gives CDR1 SGHNT, CDR2 YYREEE (reference sequence). V lost 4 bases to trimming and J lost 6 bases, with 17 bases between them. This specimen was peripheral blood, taken on day 0 of AZD1222 vaccination. The chain carries TRBV5-4 and TRBJ2-7, with D perhaps given as TRBD1 or TRBD2 (5 bases each). This TCR was recovered from an adult in good health. The chain's CDR3 is CASSGAGLGTEQYF. CDR3 coding DNA: TGTGCCAGCAGCGGGGCGGGTCTCGGGACCGAGCAGTACTTC.